This entry concerns a single T cell receptor (beta chain). This sample is part of a study of blood T cells in healthy people across ages. The length of the CDR3 is 15 residues. Germline V gene data show CDR1 as ENHRY and CDR2 as SYGVKD. Trimming shortened V by 2 bases and J by 4 bases, and 14 bases separated the two germline ends. Primers used in a second PCR of roughly 6 to 11 cycles were a sample-barcoded 5' primer and a J-beta primer mix. TCRdb passed the 5' RACE reads through MiXCR, listing each CDR3 protein once. The sample records over 1,200,000 distinct CDR3 sequences, roughly 59% being singletons.

The chain joins TRBV10-3 to TRBJ1-1; D perhaps matches TRBD1 (5 bases). The clonotype originates from a man younger than 35 in good health. The sequencing input was blood. CDR3 sequence reads: CAISEGGGEGTEAFF. In DNA, the CDR3 is TGTGCCATCAGTGAGGGGGGAGGGGAAGGCACTGAAGCTTTCTTT.